Below, 27 T cell receptor beta chains from the same sample are listed, as sequenced in a study of blood T cell repertoires in COVID-19. Data came from immunoSEQ multiplex PCR; TCRdb stores just in-frame clones and leaves some out. The table lists 250,000 to 300,000 clones, just over 90% of them singletons, with 2.3% in the top ten. The sample consisted of PBMCs or T cells enriched from blood (not recorded which). Receptors originate from a woman in her thirties or forties with acute COVID-19.

The J gene is TRBJ1-2, the V gene TRBV24-1; no definite D call. From germline, CDR1 is KGHDR and CDR2 SFDVKD. There are 18 residues in the CDR3. V was shortened by 0 bases and J by 4 bases, with 20 bases between the two germline ends. The CDR3: CATSDLQPSCGGAYGYTF. The CDR3 coding sequence is TGTGCCACCAGTGATTTGCAGCCCTCCTGTGGCGGAGCCTATGGCTACACCTTC.

This rearrangement joins TRBV7-9 to TRBJ2-2; 9 bases are shared with TRBD1. The CDR3 sequence is 16 residues long. Germline V gene lookup returns CDR1 SEHNR and CDR2 FQNEAQ (reference sequence). The V and J ends lost 4 bases and 4 bases, in that order; junction bases with no gene match: 7. DNA for the CDR3: TGTGCCAGCAGCTCCTACAGGGGGCTTGGCACCGGGGAGCTGTTTTTT. Amino acid sequence: CASSSYRGLGTGELFF.

In this sample, this clone turned up a few times. In DNA, the CDR3 is TGTGCCAGCAGCGTCGGACTAGCGGGAGGGAATGAGCAGTTCTTC. The encoded protein is CASSVGLAGGNEQFF. The chain uses TRBV9 and TRBJ2-1, with TRBD2 identical over 15 bases. The V gene end was trimmed by 2 bases and the J gene end by 7 bases; junction bases not matched to a gene: 1. CDR3 length: 15 residues. Germline V CDR1 and CDR2: SGDLS, YYNGEE.

The genes are TRBV4-1 and TRBJ1-5; TRBD1 agrees at 8 bases. Germline V gene sequence: CDR1 MGHRA, CDR2 YSYEKL. The CDR3 has 17 residues. Trimming at V came to 3 bases and at J to 1 base, leaving 8 bases not matched to a gene. The CDR3 loop is CASSHPGQDGSNQPQHF. CDR3 coding DNA: TGCGCCAGCAGCCACCCGGGACAGGACGGGAGCAATCAGCCCCAGCATTTT.

J is TRBJ1-1 and V is TRBV28; weak D call: TRBD1 (5 bases). CDR1 MDHEN and CDR2 SYDVKM come from the germline V gene. Trimming left V 4 bases short and J 0 bases short, with 12 bases between. This CDR3 contains 15 residues. CDR3 DNA: TGTGCCAGCAGTTCTCGACGGACAATGAACACTGAAGCTTTCTTT. Protein: CASSSRRTMNTEAFF.

This rearrangement joins TRBV18 to TRBJ1-1; D might be TRBD1 (5 bases). V shed 2 bases and J shed 2 bases, with 9 bases lying between them. Germline V gives CDR1 KGHSH, CDR2 LQKENI. The CDR3 consists of 14 residues. In DNA, the CDR3 is TGTGCCAGCTCACCAGGGGCCCCCAACACTGAAGCTTTCTTT. Translation gives CASSPGAPNTEAFF.

This clone was recorded once. The chain uses TRBV6-2 or TRBV6-3 and TRBJ1-2; D gene ambiguous. V was pared by 6 bases and J by 8 bases, with 19 bases between. CDR3 length: 14 residues. CDR1 is MNHEY, CDR2 SVGEGT, per germline. The CDR3 DNA follows: TGTGCCAGCAGCCCACCCCCCCACCGGGAGGGCTACACCTTC. Residues: CASSPPPHREGYTF.

The chain uses TRBV2 and TRBJ2-5; 8 bases are a match to TRBD1. CDR1 is SNHLY and CDR2 is FYNNEI in the germline V gene. The CDR3 is 15 amino acids. V shed 4 bases, J shed 2 bases, and the junction held 6 bases outside the gene matches. This CDR3 reads CASSGQGPRQETQYF. The CDR3 coding sequence is TGTGCCAGCAGTGGACAGGGGCCACGTCAAGAGACCCAGTACTTC.

The rearrangement links TRBV19 to TRBJ1-1; 7 bases align to TRBD1. Looked up from germline, CDR1 is LNHDA and CDR2 is SQIVND (reference sequence). The ends lost 5 bases at V and 0 bases at J; junction bases unmatched: 6. This CDR3 region has 15 residues. CDR3 residues: CASSPRQGMNTEAFF. Written as DNA, the CDR3 is TGTGCCAGTAGTCCGCGACAGGGAATGAACACTGAAGCTTTCTTT.

The chain couples TRBV4-3 to TRBJ2-1; 8 nucleotides agree with TRBD1. Germline V lookup: CDR1 LGHNA, CDR2 YSLEER. The CDR3 is made up of 16 amino acids. V shed 4 bases and J 6 bases; nucleotides not matched to a gene: 11. The CDR3 sequence: CASSRDSGTGFNEQFF. CDR3 DNA sequence: TGCGCCAGCAGCCGAGACTCCGGGACAGGCTTCAATGAGCAGTTCTTC.

The J gene is TRBJ1-2, the V gene TRBV3-1 (or the pseudogene TRBV3-2), with D possibly TRBD1 on 6 matching bases. V was trimmed by 0 bases and J by 7 bases, leaving 9 bases between them. Germline lookup yields CDR1 LGHDT and CDR2 YNNKEL (reference sequence). The CDR3 is 13 amino acids. DNA for the CDR3: TGTGCCAGCAGCCAAGAGATAGGGGGTGGCTACACCTTC. Protein sequence: CASSQEIGGGYTF.

The chain carries TRBV5-1 and TRBJ2-1; 8 bases agree with TRBD1. V shed 3 bases, J shed 0 bases, and the junction held 5 bases outside the gene matches. CDR3 length: 16 residues. CDR1 is SGHRS and CDR2 is YFSETQ in the germline V gene. CDR3 sequence: CASSSETGDSYNEQFF. The CDR3 DNA reads TGCGCCAGCAGCTCAGAGACAGGGGACTCCTACAATGAGCAGTTCTTC.

The gene calls are TRBV4-2 and TRBJ2-7, with TRBD1 identical over 11 bases. V was pared by 0 bases and J by 6 bases, with 7 bases of the junction left unmatched. This CDR3 spans 16 amino acids. In germline, CDR1 is LGHNA, CDR2 YNFKEQ. CDR3 bases: TGTGCCAGCAGCCAAGAGGCTTTCGGGACAGGGGGCGAGCAGTACTTC. It specifies CASSQEAFGTGGEQYF.

The chain links TRBV12-3 or TRBV12-4 to TRBJ2-1; weak D call: TRBD2 (6 bases). This CDR3 spans 13 amino acids. Trimming took off 8 bases at V and 6 bases at J, with 14 bases between the two ends. The CDR3 bases are TGTGCCAGCGGAGGGAGGTCGAGCAATGAGCAGTTCTTC. It specifies CASGGRSSNEQFF.

The V and J genes are TRBV27 and TRBJ2-1, with 13 bases lining up with TRBD2. Losses at the gene ends were 2 bases for V and 6 bases for J; bases not matched to a gene: 1. CDR3 length equals 15 residues. Germline-derived CDR1 and CDR2 are MNHEY and SMNVEV (reference sequence). CDR3: CASSLRLAGGNEQFF. The CDR3, as DNA: TGTGCCAGCAGTTTAAGACTAGCGGGAGGCAATGAGCAGTTCTTC.

The gene calls are TRBV30 and TRBJ2-6; TRBD1 might be the D (5 bases). V lost 3 bases and J 1 base, leaving 13 bases between the germline ends. CDR3 length: 16 residues. Germline V gene sequence: CDR1 GTSNPN, CDR2 SVGIG (reference sequence). CDR3 in amino acids: CAWRMKDISGANVLTF. The CDR3 DNA reads as TGTGCCTGGAGGATGAAGGACATTTCTGGGGCCAACGTCCTGACTTTC.

V usage is TRBV11-2 and J usage is TRBJ2-1, with 8 bases identical to TRBD2. Germline V gene data show CDR1 as SGHAT and CDR2 as FQNNGV. The CDR3 is made up of 18 amino acids. The V segment lost 3 bases and the J segment 3 bases; nucleotides outside the gene matches: 13. The CDR3 nucleotides read TGTGCCAGCAGCTTTGAGGAGCGGGAGAATCATCTCTACAATGAGCAGTTCTTC. This encodes CASSFEERENHLYNEQFF.

This chain connects TRBV6-6 to TRBJ2-1; TRBD1 matches at 9 bases. V gave up 2 bases and J gave up 0 bases; unmatched junction bases: 2. The germline V gene has CDR1 MNHNY and CDR2 SVGAGI (reference sequence). The CDR3 is 16 residues long. For the CDR3, the DNA is TGTGCCAGCAGTTACGGGACAGGGAGCTCCTACAATGAGCAGTTCTTC. It translates to CASSYGTGSSYNEQFF.

The chain joins TRBV29-1 to TRBJ1-1, with no clear D. With 5 bases removed from V and 3 bases from J, the gap between germline ends came to 10 bases. The CDR3 has 12 residues. CDR1 is SQVTM, CDR2 ANQGSEA, per germline. The CDR3 DNA follows: TGCAGCGTTCTCGCCGGAGACACTGAAGCTTTCTTT. Translating gives CSVLAGDTEAFF.

J is TRBJ2-7 and V is TRBV19; D is perhaps TRBD1 (6 bases). The CDR3 runs 13 residues. Germline V gene lookup returns CDR1 LNHDA and CDR2 SQIVND (reference sequence). Trimming left V 8 bases short and J 3 bases short, with 14 bases between. CDR3 nucleotides: TGTGCCAGTGCAAATAAAGGGGGCTACGAGCAGTACTTC. Its protein product is CASANKGGYEQYF.

The chain has TRBV10-3 and TRBJ2-5, with D possibly matching TRBD1 (5 bases). The CDR3 totals 13 residues. With 5 bases removed from V and 5 bases from J, the gap between germline ends came to 12 bases. Germline V CDR1 and CDR2: ENHRY, SYGVKD. The CDR3 region has the DNA TGTGCCATCAGTCAGGGATTCGAGGAGACCCAGTACTTC. Residues: CAISQGFEETQYF.

J is TRBJ1-2 and V is TRBV5-1, with 11 bases fitting TRBD1. Germline-derived CDR1 and CDR2 are SGHRS and YFSETQ. V dropped 8 bases and J dropped 8; count of bases not matched to a gene: 14. This CDR3 has 15 amino acids. The CDR3 sequence: CASYGGGGQGAGYTF. CDR3 in DNA: TGCGCCAGTTATGGAGGAGGAGGACAGGGGGCAGGCTACACCTTC.

This sequence joins TRBV4-1 and TRBJ2-4; D is perhaps TRBD1 (5 bases). The CDR3 totals 13 residues. The V and J ends lost 4 bases and 11 bases respectively, with 15 bases between them. Germline V gene lookup returns CDR1 MGHRA and CDR2 YSYEKL. CDR3 region: CASSPQPRDFQYF. CDR3 in DNA: TGCGCCAGCAGCCCTCAACCCAGGGATTTTCAGTACTTC.

The CDR3 loop reads CASSSSGAMDYGYTF. CDR3 DNA: TGTGCCAGCAGTTCCAGTGGAGCTATGGACTATGGCTACACCTTC. The chain recombines TRBV5-4 with TRBJ1-2; D is unresolved. The V end was cut by 5 bases, the J end by 3 bases, with 17 bases between. The CDR3 is 15 residues long. CDR1 is SGHNT and CDR2 is YYREEE in the germline V gene (reference sequence).

This clone has just one count. The CDR3 region is CSASEQLGAFF. The CDR3 DNA is TGCAGTGCCAGCGAGCAACTTGGGGCTTTCTTT. V usage is TRBV20-1 and J usage is TRBJ1-1, with unresolved D. This CDR3 has 11 amino acids. V lost 6 bases to trimming and J lost 11 bases, with 16 bases between them. Germline CDR1 reads DFQATT; CDR2 reads SNEGSKA (reference sequence).

The chain joins TRBV28 to TRBJ1-2, with TRBD1 as a possible D gene (6 bases). The CDR3 is 14 amino acids. The V gene lost 7 bases and the J gene lost 2 bases, with 14 bases spanning the gap. Per germline, CDR1 MDHEN and CDR2 SYDVKM. Here the CDR3 reads CASTSRGLNYGYTF. The CDR3 DNA follows: TGTGCCAGCACTAGCAGGGGATTGAACTATGGCTACACCTTC.

The J gene is TRBJ1-2, the V gene TRBV19; 9 nucleotides line up with TRBD1. Looked up from germline, CDR1 is LNHDA and CDR2 is SQIVND (reference sequence). Germline trimming cut 6 bases from V and 8 bases from J; bases unmatched to any gene: 7. This CDR3 region has 13 residues. The CDR3 DNA is TGTGCCAGTAGCGCCGGGACAGGGAGAGGCTACACCTTC. Amino acid sequence: CASSAGTGRGYTF.